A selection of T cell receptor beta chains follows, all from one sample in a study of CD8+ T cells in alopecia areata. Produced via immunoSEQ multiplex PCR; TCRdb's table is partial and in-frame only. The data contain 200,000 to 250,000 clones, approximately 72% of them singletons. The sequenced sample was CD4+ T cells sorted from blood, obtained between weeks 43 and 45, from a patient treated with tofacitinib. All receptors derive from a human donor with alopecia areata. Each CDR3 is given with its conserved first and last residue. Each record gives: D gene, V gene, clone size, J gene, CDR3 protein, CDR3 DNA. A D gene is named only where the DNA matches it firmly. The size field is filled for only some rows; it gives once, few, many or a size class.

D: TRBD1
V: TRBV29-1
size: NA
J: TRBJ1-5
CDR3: CSVAGQGQNQPQHF
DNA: TGCAGCGTTGCGGGACAGGGTCAGAATCAGCCCCAGCATTTT

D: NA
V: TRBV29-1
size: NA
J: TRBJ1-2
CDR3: CSVEDQGTYGYTF
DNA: TGCAGCGTTGAAGATCAGGGGACCTATGGCTACACCTTC

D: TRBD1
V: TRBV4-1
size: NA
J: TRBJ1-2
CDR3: CASSQVFRDRDSNYGYTF
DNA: TGCGCCAGCAGCCAAGTGTTCCGGGACAGGGACTCTAACTATGGCTACACCTTC

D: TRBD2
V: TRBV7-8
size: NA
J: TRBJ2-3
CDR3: CASSLVTGGLGDTQYF
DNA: TGTGCCAGCAGCTTAGTGACGGGGGGGCTGGGTGATACGCAGTATTTT

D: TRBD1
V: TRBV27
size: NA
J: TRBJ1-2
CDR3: CASRSQDRDHGYTF
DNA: TGTGCCAGCCGTTCCCAGGACAGGGACCATGGCTACACCTTC

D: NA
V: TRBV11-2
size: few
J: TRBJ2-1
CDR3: CASSLVNEQFF
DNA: TGTGCCAGCAGCTTAGTCAATGAGCAGTTCTTC

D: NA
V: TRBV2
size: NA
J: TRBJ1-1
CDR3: CASSPGGGHNRGTEAFF
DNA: TGTGCCAGCAGCCCCGGTGGGGGACATAACCGGGGCACTGAAGCTTTCTTT

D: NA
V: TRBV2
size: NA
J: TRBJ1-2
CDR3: CASSESDVYTF
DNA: TGTGCCAGCAGTGAATCGGACGTTTACACCTTC

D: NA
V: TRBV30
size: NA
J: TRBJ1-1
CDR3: CAWSGYEPVAFF
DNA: TGTGCCTGGAGTGGATACGAGCCCGTCGCTTTCTTT

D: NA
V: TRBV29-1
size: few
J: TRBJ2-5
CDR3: CSVGGRLGETQYF
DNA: TGCAGCGTCGGGGGTAGGCTGGGGGAGACCCAGTACTTC

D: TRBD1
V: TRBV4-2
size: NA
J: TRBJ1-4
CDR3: CASSQDPVSGTGATNEKLFF
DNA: TGTGCCAGCAGCCAAGACCCAGTTAGCGGGACAGGTGCAACTAATGAAAAACTGTTTTTT

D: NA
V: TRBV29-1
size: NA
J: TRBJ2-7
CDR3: CSVEAGTTTYEQYF
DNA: TGCAGCGTTGAAGCCGGGACCACCACCTACGAGCAGTACTTC

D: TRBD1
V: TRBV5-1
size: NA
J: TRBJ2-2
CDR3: CASSRIGTGVDTGELFF
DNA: TGCGCCAGCAGCCGTATAGGGACAGGAGTCGACACCGGGGAGCTGTTTTTT

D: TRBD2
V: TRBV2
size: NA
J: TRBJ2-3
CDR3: CASAGLAGGTDTQYF
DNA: TGTGCCAGCGCCGGGCTAGCGGGGGGCACAGATACGCAGTATTTT

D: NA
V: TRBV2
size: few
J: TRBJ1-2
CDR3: CASSEATSYGYTF
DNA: TGTGCCAGCAGTGAAGCAACCAGCTATGGCTACACCTTC

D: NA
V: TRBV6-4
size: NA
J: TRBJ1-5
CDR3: CASTAKGDGQPQHF
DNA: TGTGCCAGCACCGCGAAAGGGGACGGGCAGCCCCAGCATTTT

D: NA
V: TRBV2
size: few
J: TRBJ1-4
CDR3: CASSEAGQSEKLFF
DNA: TGTGCCAGCAGTGAAGCCGGACAGTCTGAAAAACTGTTTTTT

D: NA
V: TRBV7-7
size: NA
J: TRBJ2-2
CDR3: CASSPGRTVNTGELFF
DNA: TGTGCCAGCAGCCCAGGAAGGACGGTGAACACCGGGGAGCTGTTTTTT

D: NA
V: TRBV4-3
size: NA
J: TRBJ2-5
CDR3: CASSQITGAGETQYF
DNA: TGCGCCAGCAGCCAGATCACGGGTGCGGGAGAGACCCAGTACTTC

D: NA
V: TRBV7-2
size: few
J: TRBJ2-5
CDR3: CASSARLEQETQYF
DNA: TGTGCCAGCAGCGCGCGACTGGAACAAGAGACCCAGTACTTC

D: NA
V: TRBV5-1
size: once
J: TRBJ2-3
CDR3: CASTPQTGGMDTQYF
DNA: TGCGCCAGCACCCCTCAGACAGGAGGGATGGATACGCAGTATTTT

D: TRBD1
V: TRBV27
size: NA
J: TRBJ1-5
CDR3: CASSPGQATAEPQHF
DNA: TGTGCCAGCAGTCCCGGACAGGCAACTGCGGAGCCCCAGCATTTT

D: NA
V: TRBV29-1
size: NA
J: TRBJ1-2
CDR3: CSVDPGSGAGYGYTF
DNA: TGCAGCGTTGATCCCGGTTCCGGAGCTGGCTATGGCTACACCTTC

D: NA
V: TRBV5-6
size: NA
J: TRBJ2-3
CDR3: CASSRSGVGTDTQYF
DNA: TGTGCCAGCAGCCGGAGTGGGGTCGGCACAGATACGCAGTATTTT

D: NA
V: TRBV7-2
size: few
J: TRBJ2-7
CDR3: CASSLRRGLRTDPNYEQYF
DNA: TGTGCCAGCAGCTTAAGGAGGGGACTGCGGACAGACCCCAACTACGAGCAGTACTTC

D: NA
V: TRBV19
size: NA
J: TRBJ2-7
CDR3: CASSTQTGSYEQYF
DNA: TGTGCCAGTAGTACCCAAACGGGGTCCTACGAGCAGTACTTC

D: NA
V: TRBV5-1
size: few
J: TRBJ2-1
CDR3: CASSGGAPLEEQFF
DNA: TGCGCCAGCAGTGGGGGGGCCCCGCTCGAGGAGCAGTTCTTC

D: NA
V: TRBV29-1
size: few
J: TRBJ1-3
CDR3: CSVELLGSDRSGNTIYF
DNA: TGCAGCGTTGAGTTATTAGGGTCGGACCGGTCTGGAAACACCATATATTTT

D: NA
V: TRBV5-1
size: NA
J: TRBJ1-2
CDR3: CASSGSLGGYTF
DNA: TGCGCCAGCAGCGGAAGCCTCGGTGGCTACACCTTC

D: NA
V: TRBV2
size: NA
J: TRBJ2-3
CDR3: CASSETRRGTDTQYF
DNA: TGTGCCAGCAGTGAGACTAGGAGGGGCACAGATACGCAGTATTTT

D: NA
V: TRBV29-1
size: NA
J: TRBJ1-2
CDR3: CSVEGLGLNYGYTF
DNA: TGCAGCGTTGAAGGCTTGGGGCTCAACTATGGCTACACCTTC

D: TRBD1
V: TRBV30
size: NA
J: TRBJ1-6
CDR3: CAWSATGQDGMLALHF
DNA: TGTGCCTGGAGTGCGACCGGACAGGACGGGATGTTGGCCCTCCACTTT

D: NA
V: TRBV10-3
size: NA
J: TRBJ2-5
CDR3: CAISRGNQETQYF
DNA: TGTGCCATCAGCCGAGGGAACCAAGAGACCCAGTACTTC

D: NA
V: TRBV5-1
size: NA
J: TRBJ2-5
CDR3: CASSQQYQETQYF
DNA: TGCGCCAGCAGCCAACAGTACCAAGAGACCCAGTACTTC

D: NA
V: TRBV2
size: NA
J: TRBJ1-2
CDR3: CASREDTSYGYTF
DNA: TGTGCCAGCAGAGAGGACACCTCCTATGGCTACACCTTC

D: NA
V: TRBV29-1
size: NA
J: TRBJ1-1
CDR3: CSVERRGKYTEAFF
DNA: TGCAGCGTTGAACGGCGGGGAAAGTACACTGAAGCTTTCTTT

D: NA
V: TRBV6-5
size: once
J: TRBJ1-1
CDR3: CASSYRGGTSFF
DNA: TGTGCCAGCAGTTATAGGGGGGGCACGTCTTTCTTT

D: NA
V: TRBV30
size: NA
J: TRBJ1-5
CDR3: CAWSPKHTDASNQPQHF
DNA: TGTGCCTGGAGTCCAAAACACACCGACGCGAGCAATCAGCCCCAGCATTTT

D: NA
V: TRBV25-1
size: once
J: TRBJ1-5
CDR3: CASSESTVSNQPQHF
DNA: TGTGCCAGCAGTGAATCGACGGTTAGCAATCAGCCCCAGCATTTT

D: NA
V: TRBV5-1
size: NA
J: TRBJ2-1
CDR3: CASSTEHEQFF
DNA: TGCGCCAGCAGTACGGAACATGAGCAGTTCTTC

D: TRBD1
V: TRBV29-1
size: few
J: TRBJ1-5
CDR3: CSVKTGNNQPQHF
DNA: TGCAGCGTTAAGACAGGGAACAATCAGCCCCAGCATTTT

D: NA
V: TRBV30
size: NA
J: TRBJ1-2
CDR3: CAWIKPGKDFYGYTF
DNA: TGTGCCTGGATAAAACCTGGGAAGGACTTCTATGGCTACACCTTC

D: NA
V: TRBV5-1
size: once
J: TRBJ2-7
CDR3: CASSLTAGEQYF
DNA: TGCGCCAGCAGCTTGACCGCAGGCGAGCAGTACTTC

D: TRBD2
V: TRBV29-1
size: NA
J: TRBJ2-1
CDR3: CSVVPLAANEQFF
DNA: TGCAGCGTTGTCCCCCTAGCGGCCAATGAGCAGTTCTTC

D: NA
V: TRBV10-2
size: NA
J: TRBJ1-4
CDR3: CASGRESNEKLFF
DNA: TGCGCCAGCGGGCGGGAGTCGAATGAAAAACTGTTTTTT

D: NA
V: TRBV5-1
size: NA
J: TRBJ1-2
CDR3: CASSPDAGGGFYGYTF
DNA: TGCGCCAGCAGCCCGGACGCGGGAGGGGGATTCTATGGCTACACCTTC

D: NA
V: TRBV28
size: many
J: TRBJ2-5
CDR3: CASSLTDFQETQYF
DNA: TGTGCCAGCAGTTTGACGGACTTCCAAGAGACCCAGTACTTC

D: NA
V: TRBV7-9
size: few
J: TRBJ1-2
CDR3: CASSLEGGGYTF
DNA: TGTGCCAGCAGCTTAGAAGGGGGAGGCTACACCTTC

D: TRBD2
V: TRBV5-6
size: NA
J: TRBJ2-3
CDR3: CASSFRLAGGTNTQYF
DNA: TGTGCCAGCAGCTTCCGACTAGCGGGGGGCACGAATACGCAGTATTTT

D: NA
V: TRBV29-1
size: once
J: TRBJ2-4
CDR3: CSVEFLAKNIQYF
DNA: TGCAGCGTTGAATTCCTAGCCAAAAACATTCAGTACTTC

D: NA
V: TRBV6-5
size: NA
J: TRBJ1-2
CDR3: CASSYSREARGGYTF
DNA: TGTGCCAGCAGTTACTCTCGGGAAGCCAGGGGTGGCTACACCTTC

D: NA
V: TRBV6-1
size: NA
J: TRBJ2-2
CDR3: CASSERGRNTGELFF
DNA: TGTGCCAGCAGTGAAAGGGGGAGGAACACCGGGGAGCTGTTTTTT

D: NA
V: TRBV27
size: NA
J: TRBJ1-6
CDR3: CASSLRREIPPLHF
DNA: TGTGCCAGCAGCCTTAGACGGGAAATTCCACCCCTCCACTTT